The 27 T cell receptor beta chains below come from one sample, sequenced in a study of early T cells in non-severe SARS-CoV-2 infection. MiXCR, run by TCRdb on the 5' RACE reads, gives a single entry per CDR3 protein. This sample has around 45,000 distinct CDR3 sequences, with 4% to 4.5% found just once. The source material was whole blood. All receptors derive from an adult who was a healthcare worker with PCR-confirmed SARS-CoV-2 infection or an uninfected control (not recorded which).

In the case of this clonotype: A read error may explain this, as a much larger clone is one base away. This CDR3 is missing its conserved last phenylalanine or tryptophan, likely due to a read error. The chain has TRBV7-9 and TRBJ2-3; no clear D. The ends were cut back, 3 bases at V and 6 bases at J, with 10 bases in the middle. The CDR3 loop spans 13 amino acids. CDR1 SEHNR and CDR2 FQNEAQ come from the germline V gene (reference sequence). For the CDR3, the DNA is TGTGCCAGCAGCTTTTCGGCGGAGGATACGCAGTATTCT. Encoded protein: CASSFSAEDTQYS.

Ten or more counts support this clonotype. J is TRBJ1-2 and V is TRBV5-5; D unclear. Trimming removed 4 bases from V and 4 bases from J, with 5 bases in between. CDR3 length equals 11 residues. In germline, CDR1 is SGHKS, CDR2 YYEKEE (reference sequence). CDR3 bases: TGTGCCAGCAGCAACTCCTATGGCTACACCTTC. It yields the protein CASSNSYGYTF.

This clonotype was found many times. The CDR3 nucleotides read TGTGCCAGCAGTTCGTCCGGGACAGGGGAAGGTCAGCCCCAGCATTTT. This translates into CASSSSGTGEGQPQHF. The chain links TRBV28 to TRBJ1-5, with 10 positions matching TRBD1. The CDR3 has 16 amino acids. Germline values: CDR1 MDHEN, CDR2 SYDVKM. V lost 4 bases to trimming and J lost 6 bases; unmatched junction nucleotides: 9.

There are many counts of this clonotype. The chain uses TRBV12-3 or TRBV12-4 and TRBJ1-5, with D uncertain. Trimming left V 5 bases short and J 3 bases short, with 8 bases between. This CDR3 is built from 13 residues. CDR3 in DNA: TGTGCCAGCAGTCCCTTTTCCAATCAGCCCCAGCATTTT. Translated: CASSPFSNQPQHF.

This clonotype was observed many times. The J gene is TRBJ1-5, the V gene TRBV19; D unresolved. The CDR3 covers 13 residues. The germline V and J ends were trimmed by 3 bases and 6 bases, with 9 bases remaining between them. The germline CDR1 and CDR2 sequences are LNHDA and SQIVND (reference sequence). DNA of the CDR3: TGTGCCAGTAGTATCGGGGTCCTTCAGCCCCAGCATTTT. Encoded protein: CASSIGVLQPQHF.

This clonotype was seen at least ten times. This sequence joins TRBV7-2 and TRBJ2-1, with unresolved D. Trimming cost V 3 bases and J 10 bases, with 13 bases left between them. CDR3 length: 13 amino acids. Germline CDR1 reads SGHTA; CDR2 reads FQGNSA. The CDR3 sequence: CASSFRAGNEQFF. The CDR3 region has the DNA TGTGCCAGCAGCTTTCGGGCTGGCAACGAGCAGTTCTTC.

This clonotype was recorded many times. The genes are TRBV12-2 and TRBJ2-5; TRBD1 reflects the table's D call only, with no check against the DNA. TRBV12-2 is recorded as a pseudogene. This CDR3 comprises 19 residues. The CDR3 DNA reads TGTGCAAGTCGGACCAGTGACCCCCCTAGGACAGGGTCTAACGAGACCCAGTACTTC. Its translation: CASRTSDPPRTGSNETQYF.

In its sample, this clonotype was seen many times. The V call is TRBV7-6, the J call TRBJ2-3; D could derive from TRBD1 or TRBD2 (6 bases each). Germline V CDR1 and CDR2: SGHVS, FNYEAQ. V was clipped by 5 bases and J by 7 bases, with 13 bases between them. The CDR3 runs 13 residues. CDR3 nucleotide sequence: TGTGCCAGCAGCCCGGGGGCTGAGAATACGCAGTATTTT. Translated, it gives CASSPGAENTQYF.

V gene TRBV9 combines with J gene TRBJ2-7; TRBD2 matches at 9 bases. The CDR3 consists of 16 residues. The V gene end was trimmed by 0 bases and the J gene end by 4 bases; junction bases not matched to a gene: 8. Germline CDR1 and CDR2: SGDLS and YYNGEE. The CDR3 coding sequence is TGTGCCAGCAGCGTAGACCCCCTAGCGGGGTCGTACGAGCAGTACTTC. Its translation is CASSVDPLAGSYEQYF. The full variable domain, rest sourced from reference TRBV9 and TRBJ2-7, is DSGVTQTPKHLITATGQRVTLRCSPRSGDLSVYWYQQSLDQGLQFLIQYYNGEERAKGNILERFSAQQFPDLHSELNLSSLELGDSALYFCASSVDPLAGSYEQYFGPGTRLTVT.

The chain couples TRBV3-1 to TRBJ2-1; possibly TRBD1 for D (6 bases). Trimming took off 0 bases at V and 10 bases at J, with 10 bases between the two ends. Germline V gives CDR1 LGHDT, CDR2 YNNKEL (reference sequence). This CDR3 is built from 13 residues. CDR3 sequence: CASSQDRGNEQFF. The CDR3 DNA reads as TGTGCCAGCAGCCAAGATAGGGGGAACGAGCAGTTCTTC.

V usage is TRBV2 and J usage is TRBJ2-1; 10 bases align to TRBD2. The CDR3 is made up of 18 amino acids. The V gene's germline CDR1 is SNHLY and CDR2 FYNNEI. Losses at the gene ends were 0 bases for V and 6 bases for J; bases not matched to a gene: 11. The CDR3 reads CASSEAGASGSLGNEQFF. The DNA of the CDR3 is TGTGCCAGCAGTGAAGCAGGGGCTAGCGGGAGTTTGGGCAATGAGCAGTTCTTC.

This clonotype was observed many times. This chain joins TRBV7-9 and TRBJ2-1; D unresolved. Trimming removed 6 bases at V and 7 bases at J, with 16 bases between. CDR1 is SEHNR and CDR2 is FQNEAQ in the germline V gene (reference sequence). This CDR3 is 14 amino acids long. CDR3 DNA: TGTGCCAGCAGTAACGGGTGGGGTAGGAATGAGCAGTTCTTC. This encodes CASSNGWGRNEQFF.

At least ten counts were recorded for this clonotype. The CDR3 DNA sequence: TGTGCCAGCAGCGTAGGAGCAGGCGATCAGGGAGCTTTCTTT. It encodes CASSVGAGDQGAFF. The chain couples TRBV9 to TRBJ1-1; tentative D call: TRBD1 (5 bases). Looked up from germline, CDR1 is SGDLS and CDR2 is YYNGEE. The CDR3 consists of 14 residues. V shed 0 bases and J shed 10 bases, with 16 bases lying between them.

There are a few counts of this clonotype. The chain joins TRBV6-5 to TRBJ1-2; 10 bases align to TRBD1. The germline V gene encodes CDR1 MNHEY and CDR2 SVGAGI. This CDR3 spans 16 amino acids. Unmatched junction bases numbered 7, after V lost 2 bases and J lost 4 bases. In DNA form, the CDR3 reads TGTGCCAGCAGTTACATCCGGACAGGGGGAGGCTATGGCTACACCTTC. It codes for CASSYIRTGGGYGYTF.

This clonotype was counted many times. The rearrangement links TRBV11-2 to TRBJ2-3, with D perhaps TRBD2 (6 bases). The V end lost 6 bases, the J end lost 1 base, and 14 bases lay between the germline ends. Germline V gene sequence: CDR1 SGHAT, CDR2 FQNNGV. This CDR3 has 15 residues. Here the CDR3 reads CASSFPGLRTDTQYF. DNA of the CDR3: TGTGCCAGCAGTTTTCCGGGACTCCGCACAGATACGCAGTATTTT.

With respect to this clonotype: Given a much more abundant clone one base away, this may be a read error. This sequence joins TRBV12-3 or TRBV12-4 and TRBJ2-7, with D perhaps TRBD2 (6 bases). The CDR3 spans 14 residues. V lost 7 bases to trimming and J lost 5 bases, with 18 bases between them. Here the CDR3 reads CASKEGGRCDEQYF. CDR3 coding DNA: TGTGCCAGCAAGGAAGGAGGGAGGTGTGACGAGCAGTACTTC.

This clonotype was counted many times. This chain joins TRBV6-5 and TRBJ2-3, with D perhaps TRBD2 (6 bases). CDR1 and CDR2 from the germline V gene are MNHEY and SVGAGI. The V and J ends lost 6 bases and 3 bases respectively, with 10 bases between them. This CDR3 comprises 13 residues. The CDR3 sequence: CASSGGVTDTQYF. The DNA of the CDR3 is TGTGCCAGCAGCGGCGGGGTGACAGATACGCAGTATTTT.

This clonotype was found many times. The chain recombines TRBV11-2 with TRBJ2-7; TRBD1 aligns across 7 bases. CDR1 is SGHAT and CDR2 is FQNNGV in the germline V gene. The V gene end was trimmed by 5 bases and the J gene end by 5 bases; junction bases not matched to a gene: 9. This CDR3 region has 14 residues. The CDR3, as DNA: TGTGCCAGCAGCCCCGGGACAGAAAGGGACGAGCAGTACTTC. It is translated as CASSPGTERDEQYF.

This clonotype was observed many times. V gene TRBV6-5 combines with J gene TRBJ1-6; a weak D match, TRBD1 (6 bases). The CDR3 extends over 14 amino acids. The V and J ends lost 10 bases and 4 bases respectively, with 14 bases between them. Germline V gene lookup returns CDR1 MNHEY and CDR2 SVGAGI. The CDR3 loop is CATRGARYNSPLHF. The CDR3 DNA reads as TGTGCCACCCGGGGGGCCCGATATAATTCACCCCTCCACTTT.

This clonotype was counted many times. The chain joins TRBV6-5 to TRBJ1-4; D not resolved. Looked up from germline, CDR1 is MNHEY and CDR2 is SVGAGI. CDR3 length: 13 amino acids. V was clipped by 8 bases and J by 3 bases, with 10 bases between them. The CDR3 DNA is TGTGCCAGCGGTAGGGTATCTAATGAAAAACTGTTTTTT. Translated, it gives CASGRVSNEKLFF.

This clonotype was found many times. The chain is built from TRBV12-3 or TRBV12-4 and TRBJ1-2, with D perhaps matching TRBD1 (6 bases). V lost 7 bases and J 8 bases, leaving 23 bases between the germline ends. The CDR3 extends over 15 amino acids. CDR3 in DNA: TGTGCCAGCAACCGCGTTGACCGGGGGCCCCGGGGCTACACCTTC. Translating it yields CASNRVDRGPRGYTF.

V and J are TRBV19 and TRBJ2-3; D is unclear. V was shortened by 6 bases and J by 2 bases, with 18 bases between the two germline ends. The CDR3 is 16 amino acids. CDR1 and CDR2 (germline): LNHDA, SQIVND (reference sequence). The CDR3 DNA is TGTGCCAGTAGGGAGTCCTCGGGCGGCTTCACAGATACGCAGTATTTT. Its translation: CASRESSGGFTDTQYF.

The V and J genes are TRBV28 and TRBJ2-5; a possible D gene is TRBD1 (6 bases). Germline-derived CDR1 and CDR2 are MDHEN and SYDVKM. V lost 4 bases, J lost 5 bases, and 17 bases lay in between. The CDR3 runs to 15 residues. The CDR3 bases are TGTGCCAGCAGTTATCGGCCAAGGGGGATGGAGACCCAGTACTTC. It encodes CASSYRPRGMETQYF.

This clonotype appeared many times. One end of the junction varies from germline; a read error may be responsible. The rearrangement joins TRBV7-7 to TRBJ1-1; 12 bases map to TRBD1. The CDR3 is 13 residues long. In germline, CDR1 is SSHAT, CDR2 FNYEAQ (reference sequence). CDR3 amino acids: CASSPGQGAIAFF. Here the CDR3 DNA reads TGTGCTAGCAGCCCGGGACAGGGGGCGATAGCTTTCTTT.

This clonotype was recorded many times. The CDR3 loop is CASSLTGWNTEAFF. Here the CDR3 DNA reads TGTGCCAGCAGTTTGACAGGGTGGAACACTGAAGCTTTCTTT. The rearrangement uses TRBV28 and TRBJ1-1; 7 bases map to TRBD1. The V and J ends lost 3 bases and 1 base, in that order; junction bases with no gene match: 2. Germline CDR1 is MDHEN and CDR2 is SYDVKM. The CDR3 sequence is 14 residues long.

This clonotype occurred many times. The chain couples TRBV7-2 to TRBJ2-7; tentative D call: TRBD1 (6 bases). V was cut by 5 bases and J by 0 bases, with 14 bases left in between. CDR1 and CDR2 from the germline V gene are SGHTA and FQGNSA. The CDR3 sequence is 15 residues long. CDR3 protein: CASSHTRDTSYEQYF. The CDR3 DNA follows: TGTGCCAGCAGCCATACTCGGGACACCTCCTACGAGCAGTACTTC.

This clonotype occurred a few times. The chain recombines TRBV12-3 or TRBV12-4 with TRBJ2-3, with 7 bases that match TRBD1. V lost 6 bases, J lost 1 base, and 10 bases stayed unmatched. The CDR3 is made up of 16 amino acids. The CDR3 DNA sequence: TGTGCCAGCAGCGAAACCGGGACAGCTGGCACAGATACGCAGTATTTT. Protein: CASSETGTAGTDTQYF.